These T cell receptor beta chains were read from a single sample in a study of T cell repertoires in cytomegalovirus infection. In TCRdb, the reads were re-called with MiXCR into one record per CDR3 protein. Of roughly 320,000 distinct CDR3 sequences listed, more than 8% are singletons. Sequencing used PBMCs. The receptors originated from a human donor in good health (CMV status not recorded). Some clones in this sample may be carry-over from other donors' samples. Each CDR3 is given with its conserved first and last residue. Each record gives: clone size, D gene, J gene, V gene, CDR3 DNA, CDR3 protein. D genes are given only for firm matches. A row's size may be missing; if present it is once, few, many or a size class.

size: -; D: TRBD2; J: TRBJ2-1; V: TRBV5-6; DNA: TGTGCCAGCAGCCGAAATAGCGGGGGATGGGGCAATGAGCAGTTCTTC; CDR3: CASSRNSGGWGNEQFF
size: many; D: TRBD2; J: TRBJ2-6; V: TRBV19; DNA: TGTGCCATCGAAAAGCGGGAGGGGGGGGACTCTGGGGCCAACGTCCTGACTTTC; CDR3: CAIEKREGGDSGANVLTF
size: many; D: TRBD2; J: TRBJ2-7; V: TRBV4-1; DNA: TGCGCCAGCAGCCAGCTAGCGGGGGAGACCTACGAGCAGTACTTC; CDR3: CASSQLAGETYEQYF
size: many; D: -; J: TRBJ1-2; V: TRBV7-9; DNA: TGTGCCAGCAGCTTAGAACAGCTCCCTAACTATGGCTACACCTTC; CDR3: CASSLEQLPNYGYTF
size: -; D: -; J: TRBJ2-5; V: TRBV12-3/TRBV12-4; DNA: TGTGCCAGCAGTCAGAAACATATAGAGACCCAGTACTTC; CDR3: CASSQKHIETQYF
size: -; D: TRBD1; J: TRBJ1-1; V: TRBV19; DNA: TGTGCCAGTAGTTCTAACAGGGGATTACCTGAAGCTTTCTTT; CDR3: CASSSNRGLPEAFF
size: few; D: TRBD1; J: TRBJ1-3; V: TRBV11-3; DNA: TGTGCCAGCACCTCGACAGGGGGCCCGAGCTCTGGAAACACCATATATTTT; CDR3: CASTSTGGPSSGNTIYF
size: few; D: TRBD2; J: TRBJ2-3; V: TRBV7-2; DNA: TGTGCCAGCAGCCCTCGGGGGGGGGCTGCAGATACGCAGTATTTT; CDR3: CASSPRGGAADTQYF
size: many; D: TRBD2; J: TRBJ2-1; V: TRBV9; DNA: TGTGCCAGCAGCTCCGCCCGGAGGGGCGGGAGCTCCTACAATGAGCAGTTCTTC; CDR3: CASSSARRGGSSYNEQFF
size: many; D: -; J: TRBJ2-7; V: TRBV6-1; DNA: TGTGCCAGCAGTGCTCTCGGGGGCTCCTACGAGCAGTACTTC; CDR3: CASSALGGSYEQYF
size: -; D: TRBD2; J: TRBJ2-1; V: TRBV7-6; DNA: TGTGCCAGCCAACCGGGACTAGCGGTCCTGGGTGAGCAGTTCTTC; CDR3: CASQPGLAVLGEQFF
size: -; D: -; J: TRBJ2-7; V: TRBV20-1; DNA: TGCAGTGCTAGGGGCCAGGGCGCCCACGAGCAGTACTTC; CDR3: CSARGQGAHEQYF
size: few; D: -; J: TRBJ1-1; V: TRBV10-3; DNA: TGTGCCATCAGTGAGTCGAAATCGGCAGCTTTCTTT; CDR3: CAISESKSAAFF
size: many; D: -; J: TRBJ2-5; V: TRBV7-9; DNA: TGTGCCAGCAGCTCGACACCCGTCCAAGAGACCCAGTACTTC; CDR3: CASSSTPVQETQYF
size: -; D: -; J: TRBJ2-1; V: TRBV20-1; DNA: TGCAGTGCTAGAGATCCGAATAGTGTGCGAGGTGAGCAGTTCTTC; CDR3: CSARDPNSVRGEQFF
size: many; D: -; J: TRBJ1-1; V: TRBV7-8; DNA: TGTGCCAGCAGCCCCACCATAGGGACCTATTCTGAAGCTTTCTTT; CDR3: CASSPTIGTYSEAFF
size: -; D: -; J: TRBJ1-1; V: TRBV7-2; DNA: TGTGCCAGCAGCTTAGATCCCGCGAACACTGAAGCTTTCTTT; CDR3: CASSLDPANTEAFF
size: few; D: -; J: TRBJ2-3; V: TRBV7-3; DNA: TGTGCCAGCAGCTTAACGGGCTTTAGCACAGATACGCAGTATTTT; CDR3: CASSLTGFSTDTQYF
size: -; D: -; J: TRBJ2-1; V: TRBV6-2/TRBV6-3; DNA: TGTGCCAGCAGTTACCCCCTGATAAGCCACAATGAGCAGTTCTTC; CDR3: CASSYPLISHNEQFF
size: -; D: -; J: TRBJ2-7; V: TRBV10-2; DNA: TGCGCCAGCGGCCCGGGACGTCAATCCTACGAGCAGTACTTC; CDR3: CASGPGRQSYEQYF
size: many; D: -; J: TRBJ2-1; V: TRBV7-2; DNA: TGTGCCAGCAGCTTAAGCAATGAGCAGTTCTTC; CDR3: CASSLSNEQFF
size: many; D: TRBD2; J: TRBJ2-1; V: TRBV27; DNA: TGTGCCAGCTCGTACTCCGGGACTAGCGGGAGAATGGTCAATGAGCAGTTCTTC; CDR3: CASSYSGTSGRMVNEQFF
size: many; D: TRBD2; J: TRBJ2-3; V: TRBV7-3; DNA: TGTGCCAGCGGGTTAGCGGGGGGGCAGACAGATACGCAGTATTTT; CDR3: CASGLAGGQTDTQYF
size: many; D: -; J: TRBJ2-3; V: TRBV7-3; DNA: TGTGCCAGCAGCTTAAGGTCGCAGGCAGATACGCAGTATTTT; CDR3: CASSLRSQADTQYF
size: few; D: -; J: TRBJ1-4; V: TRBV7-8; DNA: TGTGCCAGCAGCTTAAAGTGGTGGGGTGGAAAACTGTTTTTT; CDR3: CASSLKWWGGKLFF
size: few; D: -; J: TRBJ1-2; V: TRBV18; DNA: TGTGCCAGCTCACCCTTGGTGGAAAACTATGGCTACACCTTC; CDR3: CASSPLVENYGYTF
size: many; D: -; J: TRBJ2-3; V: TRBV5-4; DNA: TGTGCCAGCAGCTCTTATGATCGGAAGGATACGCAGTATTTT; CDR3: CASSSYDRKDTQYF
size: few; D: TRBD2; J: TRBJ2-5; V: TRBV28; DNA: TGTGCCAGCAGTTTCCCGGGACTAGCGATCCAAGAGACCCAGTACTTC; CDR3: CASSFPGLAIQETQYF
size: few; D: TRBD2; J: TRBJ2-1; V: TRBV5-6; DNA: TGTGCCAGCAGCAGACTAGCGGGAGGGCTAGTCTCCTACAATGAGCAGTTCTTC; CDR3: CASSRLAGGLVSYNEQFF
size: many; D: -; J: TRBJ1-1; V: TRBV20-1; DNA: TGCAGTGCTCTTGAGCCCGGGGAAGCTTTCTTT; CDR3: CSALEPGEAFF
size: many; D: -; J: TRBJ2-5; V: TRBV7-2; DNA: TGTGCCAGCAGCCGTCCCACCCAAGAGACCCAGTACTTC; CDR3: CASSRPTQETQYF
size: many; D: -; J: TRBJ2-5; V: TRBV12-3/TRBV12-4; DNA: TGTGCCAGCAGTTTCGGGGGAGCCCAAGAGACCCAGTACTTC; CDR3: CASSFGGAQETQYF